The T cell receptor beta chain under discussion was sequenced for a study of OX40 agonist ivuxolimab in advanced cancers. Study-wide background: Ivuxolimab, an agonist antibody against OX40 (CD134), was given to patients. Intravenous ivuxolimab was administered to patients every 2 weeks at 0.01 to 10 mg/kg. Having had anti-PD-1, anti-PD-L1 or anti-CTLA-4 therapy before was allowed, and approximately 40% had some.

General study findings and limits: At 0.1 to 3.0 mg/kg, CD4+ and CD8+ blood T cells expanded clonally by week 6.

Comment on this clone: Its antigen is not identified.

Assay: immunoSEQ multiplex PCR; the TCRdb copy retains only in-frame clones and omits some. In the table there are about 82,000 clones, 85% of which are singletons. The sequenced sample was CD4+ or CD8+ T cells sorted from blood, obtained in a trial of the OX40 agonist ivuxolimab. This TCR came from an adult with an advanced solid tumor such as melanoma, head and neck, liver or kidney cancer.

The CDR3 bases are TGTGCCAGCAGCTTCGGGTGGGGTCGGGACGAGCAGTACTTC. Translation gives CASSFGWGRDEQYF. The rearrangement links TRBV7-9 to TRBJ2-7; no clear D gene. The CDR3 length is 14 residues. Germline V gene sequence: CDR1 SEHNR, CDR2 FQNEAQ (reference sequence). The V and J ends lost 3 bases and 5 bases respectively, with 14 bases between them.